This TCR beta chain was observed in a study of blood T cell repertoires in COVID-19. Study-level information: COVID-19 samples, acute and convalescent, were from the United States, Italy and Spain. PBMCs, B-cell-depleted T cells, or T cells provided the cDNA or gDNA that made up the material.

Cohorts were based on clinical histories the participants reported. The CDR3 is 16 residues long. Germline CDR1 and CDR2: LNHDA and SQIVND (reference sequence). V shed 9 bases and J 4 bases; nucleotides not matched to a gene: 14. The table lists this clone with a count of one. Authors' processing steps: Amplification with reference gene primers provided the estimates of nucleated cell counts. Profiling relied on immunoSEQ multiplex PCR, and the TCRdb table lists in-frame clones only, not all of them. The V and J calls and clone size are taken from that table; D and trimming were inferred from the DNA. The table has about 330,000 clones, about 90% seen once.

This rearrangement joins TRBV19 to TRBJ2-2; 7 bases are a match to TRBD2. The sequenced material came from PBMCs or T cells enriched from blood (not recorded which). This sequence originates from a woman aged 25 to 39 who had recovered from COVID-19. The CDR3, as DNA: TGTGCCAGCGGAACCTCGGGGGGATGGGGCACCGGGGAGCTGTTTTTT. The encoded protein is CASGTSGGWGTGELFF.